Below, 25 T cell receptor beta chains from the same sample are listed, as sequenced in a study of T-cell memory formation after mild COVID-19. TCRdb ran MiXCR on the 5' RACE reads and lists one entry per CDR3 protein. The data show about 320,000 distinct CDR3 sequences, about 13% seen once. Input material: PBMCs or a T cell subset sorted from them (not recorded which). The receptor source for this set is a man between 18 and 29 years old who had mild COVID-19 (a few samples of this study predate the infection). Cell type and time point are not known.

This clonotype has a handful of counts. This rearrangement joins TRBV6-2 or TRBV6-3 to TRBJ2-1; no firm D call. This CDR3 comprises 13 residues. V gave up 7 bases and J gave up 4 bases, with 11 bases separating them. The germline CDR1 and CDR2 sequences are MNHEY and SVGEGT. CDR3 in DNA: TGTGCCAGCAACCCCCGCCCGTACAATGAGCAGTTCTTC. This encodes CASNPRPYNEQFF.

Ten or more counts support this clonotype. The chain uses TRBV4-3 and TRBJ2-2, with no clear D. CDR3 length: 15 amino acids. Germline V gene lookup returns CDR1 LGHNA and CDR2 YSLEER. The ends were cut back, 4 bases at V and 5 bases at J, with 14 bases in the middle. Here the CDR3 DNA reads TGCGCCAGCAGCCCAGGAGCTAGACGGACCGGGGAGCTGTTTTTT. Its protein is CASSPGARRTGELFF.

A few counts support this clonotype. The chain is built from TRBV27 and TRBJ1-5, with unresolved D. The CDR3 covers 15 residues. Per germline, CDR1 MNHEY and CDR2 SMNVEV (reference sequence). V was shortened by 3 bases and J by 0 bases, with 9 bases between the two germline ends. The CDR3 region is CASSFQAVSNQPQHF. CDR3 sequence (DNA): TGTGCCAGCAGTTTTCAGGCTGTTAGCAATCAGCCCCAGCATTTT.

The CDR3 loop is CATSRDPYGQGRNQPQHF. The CDR3, as DNA: TGTGCCACCAGCAGAGACCCTTACGGACAGGGGCGAAATCAGCCCCAGCATTTT. The chain combines TRBV15 with TRBJ1-5; TRBD1 agrees at 9 bases. The CDR3 is 18 amino acids. The ends lost 0 bases at V and 4 bases at J; junction bases unmatched: 10. Per germline, CDR1 LNHNV and CDR2 YYDKDF (reference sequence).

There are a few counts of this clonotype. This CDR3 is CASSSEWRQTQYF. For the CDR3, the DNA is TGTGCCAGCAGCTCCGAGTGGCGGCAGACCCAGTACTTC. The V and J genes are TRBV7-2 and TRBJ2-5, with no clear D. The V gene lost 4 bases and the J gene lost 6 bases, with 12 bases spanning the gap. This CDR3 spans 13 amino acids. Germline-derived CDR1 and CDR2 are SGHTA and FQGNSA.

The chain links TRBV28 to TRBJ1-2; unclear D gene. The CDR3 length is 15 residues. Germline CDR1 is MDHEN and CDR2 is SYDVKM. The germline V and J ends were trimmed by 0 bases and 0 bases, with 8 bases remaining between them. The CDR3 protein is CASSLWGRTNYGYTF. The CDR3 DNA reads TGTGCCAGCAGTTTATGGGGCCGGACTAACTATGGCTACACCTTC.

This chain links TRBV9 with TRBJ2-1; D gene ambiguous. The V end was cut by 0 bases, the J end by 7 bases, with 5 bases between. Germline-derived CDR1 and CDR2 are SGDLS and YYNGEE. The CDR3 is 12 residues long. The CDR3 loop is CASSVGDNEQFF. CDR3 DNA sequence: TGTGCCAGCAGCGTAGGAGATAATGAGCAGTTCTTC.

This clonotype has only a few counts. This chain connects TRBV20-1 to TRBJ2-7, with 8 nucleotides matching TRBD1. Trimming took 6 bases from V and 4 from J; bases not matched to a gene: 11. Germline-derived CDR1 and CDR2 are DFQATT and SNEGSKA (reference sequence). The CDR3 covers 14 residues. CDR3 sequence (DNA): TGCAGTGCGCTCACGAGGACAGGGCGGTACGAGCAGTACTTC. Residues: CSALTRTGRYEQYF.

The rearrangement joins TRBV7-9 to TRBJ1-1; D gene uncertain. V lost 7 bases to trimming and J lost 6 bases, with 12 bases between them. This CDR3 has 12 residues. Germline V gene sequence: CDR1 SEHNR, CDR2 FQNEAQ (reference sequence). The CDR3 region has the DNA TGTGCCAGCATTATGGGGTTTTCTGAAGCTTTCTTT. Translation: CASIMGFSEAFF.

The chain joins TRBV7-3 to TRBJ2-6; tentatively, D is TRBD1 or TRBD2 (5 bases each). Germline V CDR1 and CDR2: SGHTA, FQGTGA. This CDR3 has 15 amino acids. Trimming took off 5 bases at V and 4 bases at J, with 12 bases between the two ends. DNA for the CDR3: TGTGCCAGCAGCCGAGGGGTATCCGGGGCCAACGTCCTGACTTTC. Translated: CASSRGVSGANVLTF. Drawing the rest from reference TRBV7-3 and TRBJ2-6, the complete variable domain is GAGVSQTPSNKVTEKGKYVELRCDPISGHTALYWYRQSLGQGPEFLIYFQGTGAADDSGLPNDRFFAVRPEGSVSTLKIQRTERGDSAVYLCASSRGVSGANVLTFGAGSRLTVL.

This chain uses TRBV28 with TRBJ2-7; D call uncertain. Trimming pared 5 bases from V and 2 bases from J, leaving 13 bases between. This CDR3 comprises 14 residues. Germline CDR1 and CDR2: MDHEN and SYDVKM. The CDR3 coding sequence is TGTGCCAGCAGTGGGCCGGACGGAGCCTACGAGCAGTACTTC. It specifies CASSGPDGAYEQYF.

This clonotype appeared a few times. V and J are TRBV18 and TRBJ2-7; 7 bases map to TRBD1. Germline V gene sequence: CDR1 KGHSH, CDR2 LQKENI. The junction had 5 bases not matched to a gene; V was cut back by 6 bases and J by 0 bases. The CDR3 has 14 amino acids. The CDR3 DNA reads TGTGCCAGCTCTTCGGGACAGAGCTCCTACGAGCAGTACTTC. Its translation: CASSSGQSSYEQYF.

This chain links TRBV6-2 or TRBV6-3 with TRBJ1-2; 7 bases line up with TRBD1. The CDR3 consists of 15 residues. V gave up 1 base and J gave up 0 bases; unmatched junction bases: 2. From germline, CDR1 is MNHEY and CDR2 SVGEGT. CDR3 sequence reads: CASSYFGTANYGYTF. Here the CDR3 DNA reads TGTGCCAGCAGTTACTTTGGGACAGCTAACTATGGCTACACCTTC.

The rearrangement uses TRBV18 and TRBJ2-5; the match to TRBD1 covers 7 bases. CDR3 length: 14 residues. V dropped 4 bases and J dropped 5; count of bases not matched to a gene: 7. The germline CDR1 and CDR2 sequences are KGHSH and LQKENI. This CDR3 reads CASSLGQARETQYF. The CDR3 coding sequence is TGTGCCAGCTCACTCGGACAGGCTCGGGAGACCCAGTACTTC. The variable domain in full, completed from reference TRBV18 and TRBJ2-5, reads NAGVMQNPRHLVRRRGQEARLRCSPMKGHSHVYWYRQLPEEGLKFMVYLQKENIIDESGMPKERFSAEFPKEGPSILRIQQVVRGDSAAYFCASSLGQARETQYFGPGTRLLVL.

In its sample, this clonotype was seen a few times. This chain uses TRBV29-1 with TRBJ1-1; 8 nucleotides line up with TRBD1. Germline trimming cut 6 bases from V and 11 bases from J; bases unmatched to any gene: 11. This CDR3 has 12 residues. CDR1 is SQVTM and CDR2 is ANQGSEA in the germline V gene. The CDR3 spells CSVGPDRAQAFF. In nucleotides, the CDR3 is TGCAGCGTCGGCCCGGACAGGGCGCAGGCTTTCTTT.

The chain uses TRBV12-3 or TRBV12-4 and TRBJ1-2, with 7 positions matching TRBD1. Losses at the gene ends were 4 bases for V and 6 bases for J; bases not matched to a gene: 8. The CDR3 has 14 amino acids. CDR3 loop: CASSSTGKHDGYTF. The CDR3 region has the DNA TGTGCCAGCAGTTCGACAGGGAAGCATGATGGCTACACCTTC.

The rearrangement uses TRBV6-5 and TRBJ2-2, with D possibly matching TRBD1 (6 bases). V shed 9 bases and J shed 4 bases, with 12 bases lying between them. The length of the CDR3 is 13 residues. The V gene's germline CDR1 is MNHEY and CDR2 SVGAGI. The DNA for the CDR3 is TGTGCCAGTAGCAGGGGAGTCACCGGGGAGCTGTTTTTT. Translation: CASSRGVTGELFF.

There are a few counts of this clonotype. The J gene is TRBJ2-2, the V gene TRBV16; D is possibly TRBD1 (6 bases). Trimming shortened V by 7 bases and J by 3 bases, and 24 bases separated the two germline ends. Germline V gives CDR1 KGHSY, CDR2 FQNENV. The CDR3 is made up of 18 amino acids. CDR3 sequence: CASTMSRGFRTYTGELFF. The CDR3 nucleotides read TGTGCCAGCACCATGAGCAGGGGCTTCCGAACCTACACCGGGGAGCTGTTTTTT.

The chain joins TRBV2 to TRBJ1-5; 8 bases fit TRBD1. CDR1 SNHLY and CDR2 FYNNEI come from the germline V gene. J lost 6 bases, V lost 8 bases, and 12 bases had no gene match. This CDR3 has 15 residues. CDR3 coding DNA: TGTGCCAGCCGGCAGGGGGCTGCCAGAGGTCAGCCCCAGCATTTT. Translated: CASRQGAARGQPQHF.

The DNA for the CDR3 is TGCAGTGCCGAAACAGTAGGCTATGGCTACACCTTC. This sequence encodes CSAETVGYGYTF. The V gene is TRBV20-1, the J gene TRBJ1-2; D unresolved. The germline V gene encodes CDR1 DFQATT and CDR2 SNEGSKA (reference sequence). The V end was cut by 6 bases, the J end by 4 bases, with 12 bases between. This CDR3 has 12 residues.

This clonotype was found many times. The J gene is TRBJ2-3, the V gene TRBV11-2, with D possibly TRBD2 on 6 matching bases. The V end was cut by 1 base, the J end by 3 bases, with 14 bases between. The CDR3 spans 16 residues. Germline lookup yields CDR1 SGHAT and CDR2 FQNNGV. The CDR3 region has the DNA TGTGCCAGCAGCTTAGTCCGGGGGTCAGAAACAGATACGCAGTATTTT. Residues: CASSLVRGSETDTQYF.

The rearrangement links TRBV6-5 to TRBJ1-6; 8 bases agree with TRBD1. J was trimmed by 10 bases and V by 9 bases; bases with no gene match: 5. Germline-derived CDR1 and CDR2 are MNHEY and SVGAGI. This CDR3 comprises 12 residues. CDR3 protein: CASRQGSSPLHF. CDR3 sequence (DNA): TGTGCCAGTCGACAGGGGAGCTCACCCCTCCACTTT.

V usage is TRBV7-2 and J usage is TRBJ2-3; D unclear. Germline loops: CDR1 SGHTA, CDR2 FQGNSA. V gave up 3 bases and J gave up 2 bases, with 15 bases separating them. CDR3 length: 16 amino acids. The CDR3 DNA follows: TGTGCCAGCAGCTTCGGTTATGGATCCCTCACAGATACGCAGTATTTT. Protein sequence: CASSFGYGSLTDTQYF.

The chain employs TRBV7-9 and TRBJ1-2; 7 nucleotides agree with TRBD1. The CDR3 contains 16 residues. The germline V gene has CDR1 SEHNR and CDR2 FQNEAQ (reference sequence). Trimming removed 3 bases from V and 4 bases from J; junction bases left unmatched: 11. As DNA, the CDR3 is TGTGCCAGCAGCTTTGGGGGACAGAATATTCTCTATGGCTACACCTTC. Translation gives CASSFGGQNILYGYTF.

This clonotype turned up a few times. V is TRBV5-1 and J is TRBJ2-3; D possibly corresponds to TRBD2 (5 bases). This CDR3 contains 15 residues. CDR1 and CDR2 from the germline V gene are SGHRS and YFSETQ. V lost 4 bases to trimming and J lost 2 bases, with 14 bases between them. CDR3 amino acids: CASSLRGTSTDTQYF. The CDR3 DNA reads TGCGCCAGCAGCCTCCGGGGAACCTCCACAGATACGCAGTATTTT.